This T cell receptor (beta chain) was recorded in a study of OX40 agonist ivuxolimab in advanced cancers. Comment on this clone: The antigen is not known.

Libraries were prepared by immunoSEQ multiplex PCR; TCRdb keeps only in-frame clonotypes and omits some of them. The table lists 20,000 to 30,000 clones, around 79% of them singletons. Study-level points and caveats: The expanded peripheral T cells' antigen specificity was not determined. The study observed clonal expansion of CD4+ and CD8+ blood T cells by week 6 at 0.1 to 3.0 mg/kg. Normalized expansion of T-cell clones was also low for some nonresponders.

This CDR3 spans 14 amino acids. CDR1 LNHDA and CDR2 SQIVND come from the germline V gene (reference sequence). V shed 7 bases, J shed 4 bases, and the junction held 5 bases outside the gene matches. The source is an adult with an advanced solid tumor such as melanoma, head and neck, liver or kidney cancer. The sequences come from CD4+ or CD8+ T cells sorted from blood, collected in a trial of the OX40 agonist ivuxolimab. This rearrangement joins TRBV19 to TRBJ1-1; 11 bases line up with TRBD1. CDR3 coding DNA: TGTGCCAGTATCCGGACAGGGGGCTTCACTGAAGCTTTCTTT. Amino acid sequence: CASIRTGGFTEAFF.